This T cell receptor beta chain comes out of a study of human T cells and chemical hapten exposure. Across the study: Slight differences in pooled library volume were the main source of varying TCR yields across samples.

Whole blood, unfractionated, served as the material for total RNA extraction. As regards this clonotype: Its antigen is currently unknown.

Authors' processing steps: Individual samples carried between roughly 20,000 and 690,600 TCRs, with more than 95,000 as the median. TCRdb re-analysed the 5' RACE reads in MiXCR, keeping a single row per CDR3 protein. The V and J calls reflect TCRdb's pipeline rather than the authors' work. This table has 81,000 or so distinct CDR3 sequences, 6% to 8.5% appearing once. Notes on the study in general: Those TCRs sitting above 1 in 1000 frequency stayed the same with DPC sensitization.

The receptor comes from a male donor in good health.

In DNA form, the CDR3 reads TGTGCCAGCAGCTCCCTCGGCGCTGAAGCTTTCTTT. This translates into CASSSLGAEAFF. The chain has TRBV7-9 and TRBJ1-1; D gene unclear. Per the germline V gene, CDR1 is SEHNR and CDR2 is FQNEAQ (reference sequence). Trimming took off 4 bases at V and 6 bases at J, with 9 bases between the two ends. The CDR3 totals 12 residues.